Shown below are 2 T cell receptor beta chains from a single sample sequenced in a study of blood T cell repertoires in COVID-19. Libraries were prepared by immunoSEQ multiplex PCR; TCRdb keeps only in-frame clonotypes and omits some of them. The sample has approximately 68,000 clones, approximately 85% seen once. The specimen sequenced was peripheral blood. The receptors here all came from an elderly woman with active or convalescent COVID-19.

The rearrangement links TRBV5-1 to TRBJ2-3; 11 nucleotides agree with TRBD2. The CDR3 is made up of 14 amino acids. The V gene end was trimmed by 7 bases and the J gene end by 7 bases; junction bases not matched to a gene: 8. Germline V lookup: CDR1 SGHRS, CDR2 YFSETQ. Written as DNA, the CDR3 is TGCGCCAGCCAGACACTAGCGGGGGAAAATACGCAGTATTTT. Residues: CASQTLAGENTQYF.

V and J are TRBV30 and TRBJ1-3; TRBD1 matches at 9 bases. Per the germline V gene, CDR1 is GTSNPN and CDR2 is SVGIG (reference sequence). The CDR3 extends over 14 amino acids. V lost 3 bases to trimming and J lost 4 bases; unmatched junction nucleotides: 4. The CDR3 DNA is TGTGCCTGGAGCCCGGGGACAGGGGGAAACACCATATATTTT. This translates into CAWSPGTGGNTIYF. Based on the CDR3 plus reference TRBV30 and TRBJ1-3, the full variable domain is SQTIHQWPATLVQPVGSPLSLECTVEGTSNPNLYWYRQAAGRGLQLLFYSVGIGQISSEVPQNLSASRPQDRQFILSSKKLLLSDSGFYLCAWSPGTGGNTIYFGEGSWLTVV.